This is a list of T cell receptor beta chains from one sample in a study of cytomegalovirus exposure and HLA in healthy donors. Using immunoSEQ multiplex PCR, the repertoire was profiled, and TCRdb retains in-frame clones only, with some absent. Among about 43,000 clones listed, 60% to 85% were seen once. The sequencing input was PBMCs. The receptor set was obtained from a young man in good health and CMV-seronegative. CDR3s include the opening cysteine and the closing phenylalanine or tryptophan. Each record gives: J gene, clone size, V gene, D gene, CDR3 protein, CDR3 DNA. The D gene is left open where the match is weak. The listing skips clone size in some rows; elsewhere it reads once, few, many or a size class.

TRBJ2-5 | - | TRBV4-1 | TRBD1 | CASSQDRVRDRVYETQYF | TGCGCCAGCAGCCAAGATCGGGTCCGGGACAGGGTTTACGAGACCCAGTACTTC
TRBJ2-2 | - | TRBV13 | TRBD2 | CASSLLAGEVTGELFF | TGTGCCAGCAGCTTACTAGCGGGAGAGGTCACCGGGGAGCTGTTTTTT
TRBJ2-1 | - | TRBV28 | TRBD1 | CASSFLASGQGYEQFF | TGTGCCAGCAGTTTCTTAGCCTCGGGACAGGGTTATGAGCAGTTCTTC
TRBJ2-2 | - | TRBV4-2 | - | CASSQGVRDGTGELFF | TGTGCCAGCAGCCAAGGTGTGCGGGATGGCACCGGGGAGCTGTTTTTT
TRBJ2-2 | once | TRBV4-3 | - | CASSQMTLNTGELFF | TGCGCCAGCAGCCAAATGACTCTAAACACCGGGGAGCTGTTTTTT
TRBJ2-4 | - | TRBV2 | TRBD2 | CASSVGLAGVNIQYF | TGTGCCAGCAGTGTAGGACTAGCGGGAGTGAACATTCAGTACTTC
TRBJ2-7 | few | TRBV7-8 | - | CASSPRLTYEQYF | TGTGCCAGCAGCCCACGACTTACCTACGAGCAGTACTTC
TRBJ2-7 | - | TRBV10-1 | - | CASSEAALSLSYEQYF | TGCGCCAGCAGTGAGGCGGCCCTATCACTCTCCTACGAGCAGTACTTC
TRBJ2-3 | - | TRBV5-4 | TRBD2 | CASSLGGLAGVLTDTQYF | TGTGCCAGCAGCTTGGGGGGACTAGCGGGAGTCCTCACAGATACGCAGTATTTT
TRBJ2-5 | - | TRBV28 | TRBD1 | CASSKQGSFGKQYF | TGTGCCAGCAGTAAACAGGGGAGCTTCGGGAAGCAGTACTTC
TRBJ2-7 | - | TRBV4-3 | - | CASSHEMRGTYEQYF | TGCGCCAGCAGCCACGAAATGCGGGGTACCTACGAGCAGTACTTC
TRBJ1-1 | - | TRBV12-5 | - | CASGGLVNTEAFF | TGTGCTAGTGGTGGACTTGTGAACACTGAAGCTTTCTTT
TRBJ2-3 | - | TRBV5-1 | - | CASSPSLAAPTDTQYF | TGCGCCAGCAGCCCATCCCTTGCGGCCCCCACAGATACGCAGTATTTT
TRBJ2-6 | few | TRBV27 | - | CASSSGDFSGANVLTF | TGTGCCAGCAGTTCCGGGGACTTCTCTGGGGCCAACGTCCTGACTTTC
TRBJ2-1 | - | TRBV6-5 | - | CASSYSSSASLNEQFF | TGTGCCAGCAGTTACTCGAGTTCGGCTAGTTTGAATGAGCAGTTCTTC
TRBJ1-6 | - | TRBV28 | - | CASLGTVDNSPLHF | TGTGCCAGCCTAGGAACGGTTGATAATTCACCCCTCCACTTT
TRBJ2-5 | - | TRBV5-4 | - | CASSSKREKETQYF | TGTGCCAGCAGCTCGAAACGGGAGAAGGAGACCCAGTACTTC
TRBJ1-2 | few | TRBV5-6 | TRBD1 | CASSPSRDRAANYGYTF | TGTGCCAGCAGCCCGTCCCGGGACAGGGCAGCTAACTATGGCTACACCTTC
TRBJ2-1 | - | TRBV4-2 | - | CASSQVSWSSYNEQFF | TGTGCCAGCAGCCAAGTTAGCTGGAGCTCCTACAATGAGCAGTTCTTC
TRBJ2-7 | few | TRBV11-2 | TRBD1 | CASSPTGQHSYEQYF | TGTGCCAGCAGCCCAACGGGACAGCACTCCTACGAGCAGTACTTC
TRBJ2-7 | - | TRBV28 | TRBD1 | CASSDRGDGYEQYF | TGTGCCAGCAGCGACAGGGGGGACGGGTACGAGCAGTACTTC
TRBJ2-7 | - | TRBV18 | TRBD2 | CASSPRTSGLSYEQYF | TGTGCCAGCTCACCACGGACTAGCGGGCTCTCCTACGAGCAGTACTTC
TRBJ1-1 | once | TRBV6-6 | - | CASSQDSLNTEAFF | TGTGCCAGCAGTCAAGACAGCCTGAACACTGAAGCTTTCTTT
TRBJ1-1 | - | TRBV19 | - | CASSGVNRGTEAFF | TGTGCCAGTAGTGGAGTCAATAGGGGGACTGAAGCTTTCTTT
TRBJ2-3 | few | TRBV5-8 | TRBD1 | CASSLGQNTDTQYF | TGTGCCAGCAGCCTGGGACAGAACACAGATACGCAGTATTTT
TRBJ2-3 | - | TRBV19 | TRBD2 | CASSPGAGGPGDTQYF | TGTGCCAGTAGCCCAGGAGCGGGAGGGCCGGGAGATACGCAGTATTTT
TRBJ2-5 | - | TRBV5-5 | - | CASSWTEETQYF | TGTGCCAGCAGCTGGACAGAAGAGACCCAGTACTTC
TRBJ2-5 | - | TRBV7-2 | TRBD1 | CASNKGQSQETQYF | TGTGCCAGCAACAAGGGACAGTCCCAAGAGACCCAGTACTTC
TRBJ2-1 | - | TRBV18 | - | CASSFSGSFAEQFF | TGTGCCAGCTCGTTTTCCGGGAGTTTCGCTGAGCAGTTCTTC
TRBJ2-3 | - | TRBV10-2 | TRBD1 | CASSGLTGTGGAPDTQYF | TGCGCCAGCAGTGGGCTTACTGGGACAGGGGGCGCGCCAGATACGCAGTATTTT
TRBJ2-3 | - | TRBV4-3 | TRBD2 | CASSQDGSGRASSTDTQYF | TGCGCCAGCAGCCAAGATGGTAGCGGGAGGGCCTCTAGCACAGATACGCAGTATTTT
TRBJ2-5 | - | TRBV6-6 | - | CASTPRGVETQYF | TGTGCCAGCACTCCTCGAGGAGTCGAGACCCAGTACTTC
TRBJ1-5 | few | TRBV7-2 | - | CASSPQSNQPQHF | TGTGCCAGCAGCCCACAAAGCAATCAGCCCCAGCATTTT
TRBJ2-1 | - | TRBV12-5 | - | CASGLSYYKEQFF | TGTGCTAGTGGTTTGTCATATTACAAGGAGCAGTTCTTC
TRBJ2-1 | - | TRBV4-1 | TRBD2 | CASSQEWLAGDNEQFF | TGCGCCAGCAGCCAAGAGTGGCTAGCGGGAGACAATGAGCAGTTCTTC
TRBJ1-4 | - | TRBV15 | - | CATSRQTATNEKLFF | TGTGCCACCAGCAGACAGACAGCAACTAATGAAAAACTGTTTTTT
TRBJ2-1 | - | TRBV19 | TRBD2 | CASSILAGINEQFF | TGTGCCAGTAGTATACTAGCGGGGATCAATGAGCAGTTCTTC
TRBJ2-6 | - | TRBV28 | - | CASRPSKQGFGVRSGANVLTF | TGTGCCAGCAGACCTTCAAAACAGGGTTTCGGAGTCCGCTCTGGGGCCAACGTCCTGACTTTC
TRBJ2-7 | - | TRBV6-5 | - | CASSYSTSSHEQYF | TGTGCCAGCAGTTACTCTACTAGCTCCCACGAGCAGTACTTC
TRBJ2-1 | - | TRBV11-2 | TRBD2 | CASRGLAVDPQFF | TGTGCCAGCAGGGGACTAGCGGTGGACCCTCAGTTCTTC
TRBJ1-2 | - | TRBV6-1 | TRBD1 | CASSDPGQGDYGYTF | TGTGCCAGCAGTGATCCGGGACAGGGAGACTATGGCTACACCTTC
TRBJ2-1 | once | TRBV7-9 | - | CASSQTYNEQFF | TGTGCCAGCAGTCAAACTTACAATGAGCAGTTCTTC
TRBJ1-3 | - | TRBV19 | - | CASSTGAGNTIYF | TGTGCCAGTAGTACAGGGGCTGGAAACACCATATATTTT
TRBJ2-3 | once | TRBV6-1 | TRBD2 | CASSSIAGESDTQYF | TGTGCCAGCAGTTCTATAGCGGGAGAGTCAGATACGCAGTATTTT
TRBJ2-1 | - | TRBV11-2 | - | CASSLGSGSGLGFNEQFF | TGTGCCAGCAGCTTAGGGTCGGGGAGCGGGTTGGGGTTCAATGAGCAGTTCTTC
TRBJ2-2 | - | TRBV29-1 | - | CSVVRGDTGELFF | TGCAGCGTTGTTAGGGGTGACACCGGGGAGCTGTTTTTT
TRBJ2-3 | - | TRBV4-2 | - | CASSQGGAYTDTQYF | TGTGCCAGCAGCCAAGGTGGGGCGTACACAGATACGCAGTATTTT